One and the same sample provided the 28 T cell receptor beta chains below, sequenced in a study of PD-1 blockade in mismatch repair-deficient tumors. The protocol was immunoSEQ multiplex PCR, while the TCRdb copy is restricted to in-frame clones and leaves out a portion. The sample consists of fewer than 100,000 clones, more than 65% of them appearing once. The specimen was peripheral blood, collected 12 weeks after starting pembrolizumab. These TCRs come from an adult with mismatch repair-deficient cancer.

V gene TRBV9 combines with J gene TRBJ2-4, with a weak D call TRBD1 (6 bases). From germline, CDR1 is SGDLS and CDR2 YYNGEE. V lost 0 bases to trimming and J lost 5 bases, with 12 bases between them. The CDR3 is 15 residues long. CDR3 in DNA: TGTGCCAGCAGCGTAGATCTGGACAGCGAAAACATTCAGTACTTC. Encoded protein: CASSVDLDSENIQYF.

The rearrangement uses TRBV18 and TRBJ2-1; 9 nucleotides line up with TRBD1. V was clipped by 2 bases and J by 9 bases; unmatched bases: 5. This CDR3 is built from 14 residues. The germline CDR1 and CDR2 sequences are KGHSH and LQKENI. CDR3 protein: CASSPKLTGGEQFF. CDR3 in DNA: TGTGCCAGCTCACCAAAATTGACAGGGGGTGAGCAGTTCTTC.

The DNA of the CDR3 is TGTGCCATCAGTGGCCTTCAAGGCACAGATACGCAGTATTTT. This codes for CAISGLQGTDTQYF. The chain uses TRBV10-3 and TRBJ2-3; D unclear. V lost 4 bases and J 1 base, leaving 9 bases between the germline ends. Germline lookup yields CDR1 ENHRY and CDR2 SYGVKD. CDR3 length equals 14 residues.

The chain links TRBV19 to TRBJ2-5; the D is unclear. Per germline, CDR1 LNHDA and CDR2 SQIVND (reference sequence). The CDR3 is 12 amino acids. V lost 4 bases to trimming and J lost 5 bases, with 8 bases between them. CDR3 DNA sequence: TGTGCCAGTAGTAGAACCGGGGAGACCCAGTACTTC. Residues: CASSRTGETQYF.

CDR3 region: CASSVHQSTDTQYF. The CDR3 nucleotides read TGTGCCAGCAGCGTCCACCAGAGCACAGATACGCAGTATTTT. J is TRBJ2-3 and V is TRBV9, with unresolved D. V was trimmed by 2 bases and J by 0 bases, leaving 7 bases between them. Germline lookup yields CDR1 SGDLS and CDR2 YYNGEE. This CDR3 spans 14 amino acids. The whole variable domain, remainder taken from reference TRBV9 and TRBJ2-3, is DSGVTQTPKHLITATGQRVTLRCSPRSGDLSVYWYQQSLDQGLQFLIQYYNGEERAKGNILERFSAQQFPDLHSELNLSSLELGDSALYFCASSVHQSTDTQYFGPGTRLTVL.

This clone was counted between two and nine times. The chain recombines TRBV11-2 with TRBJ1-2; TRBD1 agrees at 12 bases. The CDR3 covers 15 residues. Germline V gene data show CDR1 as SGHAT and CDR2 as FQNNGV. V shed 5 bases, J shed 5 bases, and the junction held 6 bases outside the gene matches. CDR3 DNA sequence: TGTGCCAGCAGCGAGGGACAGGGGGCGTTTTATGGCTACACCTTC. Translation gives CASSEGQGAFYGYTF.

The chain employs TRBV28 and TRBJ2-2; D not resolved. Germline V gives CDR1 MDHEN, CDR2 SYDVKM. V was pared by 3 bases and J by 4 bases, with 9 bases between. The CDR3 consists of 14 residues. The CDR3 is CASSFGQTTGELFF. Written as DNA, the CDR3 is TGTGCCAGCAGTTTCGGCCAGACCACCGGGGAGCTGTTTTTT.

This chain connects TRBV21-1 to TRBJ2-2; the tabulated D call, TRBD2, remains unverified against the DNA. TRBV21-1 is given as a pseudogene. This CDR3 is 20 amino acids long. CDR3 DNA sequence: TGTGCCAGCAGCAAAGCAGCGGTGGACTCAATCGGACCGAACACCGGGGAGCTGTTTTTT. Protein product: CASSKAAVDSIGPNTGELFF.

This chain uses TRBV27 with TRBJ2-1; TRBD2 matches at 14 bases. CDR1 MNHEY and CDR2 SMNVEV come from the germline V gene (reference sequence). CDR3 length equals 17 residues. The junction had 4 bases not matched to a gene; V was cut back by 3 bases and J by 3 bases. The CDR3 is CASSFGTSGSFYNEQFF. CDR3 nucleotides: TGTGCCAGCAGTTTCGGGACTAGCGGGAGTTTCTACAATGAGCAGTTCTTC.

V usage is TRBV2 and J usage is TRBJ1-1; 7 bases line up with TRBD1. CDR1 is SNHLY, CDR2 FYNNEI, per germline. Germline trimming cut 2 bases from V and 9 bases from J; bases unmatched to any gene: 9. This CDR3 is 14 amino acids long. The CDR3 sequence is CASSEQGVPWKAFF. The CDR3 DNA is TGTGCCAGCAGTGAACAGGGGGTTCCCTGGAAAGCTTTCTTT.

This chain connects TRBV7-2 to TRBJ2-1; perhaps TRBD1 as D (6 bases). CDR1 and CDR2 from the germline V gene are SGHTA and FQGNSA. Trimming stripped 6 bases from V and 3 bases from J, with 9 bases between. The CDR3 covers 13 residues. CDR3 residues: CASRPDSYNEQFF. CDR3 DNA sequence: TGTGCCAGCAGACCGGACAGCTACAATGAGCAGTTCTTC.

This chain uses TRBV5-4 with TRBJ1-1, with D hard to call. The CDR3 is 14 residues long. V gave up 0 bases and J gave up 1 base, with 7 bases separating them. Looked up from germline, CDR1 is SGHNT and CDR2 is YYREEE (reference sequence). The CDR3 region is CASSLGFGNTEAFF. CDR3 sequence (DNA): TGTGCCAGCAGCTTGGGGTTTGGGAACACTGAAGCTTTCTTT.

The chain couples TRBV5-5 to TRBJ2-5; 7 bases match TRBD2. The CDR3 consists of 15 residues. Germline V gene data show CDR1 as SGHKS and CDR2 as YYEKEE (reference sequence). Trimming took 4 bases from V and 1 from J; bases not matched to a gene: 7. The CDR3 protein is CASSPRGGRQETQYF. The CDR3 DNA sequence: TGTGCCAGCAGCCCCCGCGGGGGTCGCCAAGAGACCCAGTACTTC. Full variable domain (remainder filled in from reference TRBV5-5 and TRBJ2-5): DAGVTQSPTHLIKTRGQQVTLRCSPISGHKSVSWYQQVLGQGPQFIFQYYEKEERGRGNFPDRFSARQFPNYSSELNVNALLLGDSALYLCASSPRGGRQETQYFGPGTRLLVL.

This clone was counted once. The chain uses TRBV7-2 and TRBJ2-1; 10 positions match TRBD2. Per the germline V gene, CDR1 is SGHTA and CDR2 is FQGNSA. V shed 5 bases and J 6 bases; nucleotides not matched to a gene: 13. This CDR3 has 17 amino acids. This chain's CDR3 is CASSERSSGSLINEQFF. For the CDR3, the DNA is TGTGCCAGCAGCGAGAGGTCTAGCGGGAGCCTGATCAATGAGCAGTTCTTC.

The chain joins TRBV5-8 to TRBJ1-4, with D perhaps matching TRBD1 (5 bases). Germline V lookup: CDR1 SGHTS, CDR2 YDEGEE. The CDR3 totals 17 residues. Trimming cost V 4 bases and J 0 bases, with 16 bases left between them. The CDR3 coding sequence is TGTGCCAGCAGCCTCCTCCGGGACGGAGCAACTAATGAAAAACTGTTTTTT. This encodes CASSLLRDGATNEKLFF.

This clone was recorded a few times. This chain's CDR3 is CASSPNTGTGELFF. The CDR3 nucleotides read TGTGCCAGTAGTCCGAACACGGGCACCGGGGAGCTGTTTTTT. The gene calls are TRBV19 and TRBJ2-2; D not resolved. The V end lost 5 bases, the J end lost 4 bases, and 11 bases lay between the germline ends. Per germline, CDR1 LNHDA and CDR2 SQIVND (reference sequence). This CDR3 comprises 14 residues.

The chain carries TRBV7-6 and TRBJ2-3, with TRBD2 matching 16 bases. J was trimmed by 1 base and V by 5 bases; bases with no gene match: 12. This CDR3 region has 20 residues. From germline, CDR1 is SGHVS and CDR2 FNYEAQ. The CDR3: CASSPGTSGRVAFGTDTQYF. In DNA form, the CDR3 reads TGTGCCAGCAGCCCTGGGACTAGCGGGAGGGTAGCCTTCGGCACAGATACGCAGTATTTT. The whole variable domain, filled in from reference TRBV7-6 and TRBJ2-3, reads GAGVSQSPRYKVTKRGQDVALRCDPISGHVSLYWYRQALGQGPEFLTYFNYEAQQDKSGLPNDRFSAERPEGSISTLTIQRTEQRDSAMYRCASSPGTSGRVAFGTDTQYFGPGTRLTVL.

V usage is TRBV28 and J usage is TRBJ1-1; possible D gene TRBD1, 5 bases. CDR1 MDHEN and CDR2 SYDVKM come from the germline V gene. The CDR3 length is 11 residues. Trimming left V 5 bases short and J 8 bases short, with 9 bases between. CDR3 coding DNA: TGTGCCAGCAGTAAACGACAGGAAGCTTTCTTT. Translating it yields CASSKRQEAFF. Complete variable domain (other parts from reference TRBV28 and TRBJ1-1): DVKVTQSSRYLVKRTGEKVFLECVQDMDHENMFWYRQDPGLGLRLIYFSYDVKMKEKGDIPEGYSVSREKKERFSLILESASTNQTSMYLCASSKRQEAFFGQGTRLTVV.

The chain couples TRBV11-3 to TRBJ2-1; D gene ambiguous. Trimming pared 0 bases from V and 7 bases from J, leaving 10 bases between. The CDR3 is 14 residues long. Germline CDR1 SGHNT, CDR2 YENEEA. The CDR3 DNA reads TGTGCCAGCAGCTTAGACCAGCAACGGAATGAGCAGTTCTTC. Its protein is CASSLDQQRNEQFF.

The chain couples TRBV30 to TRBJ2-7; 9 bases align to TRBD1. This CDR3 is built from 11 residues. The germline V gene encodes CDR1 GTSNPN and CDR2 SVGIG (reference sequence). Unmatched junction bases numbered 1, after V lost 4 bases and J lost 6 bases. Here the CDR3 DNA reads TGTGCCTGGAAACAGGGGGCCGAGCAGTACTTC. This codes for CAWKQGAEQYF.

The chain combines TRBV7-2 with TRBJ2-1; 13 positions match TRBD2. Germline CDR1 reads SGHTA; CDR2 reads FQGNSA. This CDR3 region has 16 residues. Losses at the gene ends were 7 bases for V and 8 bases for J; bases not matched to a gene: 11. This CDR3 is CASTVTSGRPSDEQFF. The CDR3 DNA sequence: TGTGCCAGCACCGTGACTAGCGGGAGGCCGTCCGATGAGCAGTTCTTC.

This chain links TRBV30 with TRBJ1-1, with D perhaps matching TRBD1 (6 bases). Trimming took 2 bases from V and 6 from J, leaving 10 bases between them. The CDR3 totals 12 residues. Germline V CDR1 and CDR2: GTSNPN, SVGIG (reference sequence). CDR3 amino acids: CAWSSQGSEAFF. The DNA of the CDR3 is TGTGCCTGGAGTTCACAGGGTTCTGAAGCTTTCTTT. Supplemented by reference TRBV30 and TRBJ1-1, the full variable domain reads SQTIHQWPATLVQPVGSPLSLECTVEGTSNPNLYWYRQAAGRGLQLLFYSVGIGQISSEVPQNLSASRPQDRQFILSSKKLLLSDSGFYLCAWSSQGSEAFFGQGTRLTVV.

This chain joins TRBV6-5 and TRBJ1-2; D gene uncertain. The CDR3 is 13 amino acids. Per germline, CDR1 MNHEY and CDR2 SVGAGI. V was pared by 2 bases and J by 4 bases, with 8 bases between. The CDR3 DNA reads TGTGCCAGCAGTTACGAGTTCTTCTATGGCTACACCTTC. As protein: CASSYEFFYGYTF.

This chain joins TRBV5-4 and TRBJ1-5; TRBD1 matches 11 bases. The CDR3 covers 14 residues. Germline V CDR1 and CDR2: SGHNT, YYREEE (reference sequence). The trim removed 4 bases at V and 12 bases at J, leaving 9 bases unmatched. CDR3 in amino acids: CASSRGTGGGGQHF. CDR3 coding DNA: TGTGCCAGCAGCCGGGGGACAGGGGGTGGGGGCCAGCATTTT.

The chain uses TRBV7-3 and TRBJ2-1, with TRBD2 matching 7 bases. V dropped 1 base and J dropped 9; count of bases not matched to a gene: 0. Germline lookup yields CDR1 SGHTA and CDR2 FQGTGA. There are 12 residues in the CDR3. The CDR3 region is CASSLRGGEQFF. The CDR3 region has the DNA TGTGCCAGCAGCTTAAGGGGGGGTGAGCAGTTCTTC. The full variable domain, completed using reference TRBV7-3 and TRBJ2-1, is GAGVSQTPSNKVTEKGKYVELRCDPISGHTALYWYRQSLGQGPEFLIYFQGTGAADDSGLPNDRFFAVRPEGSVSTLKIQRTERGDSAVYLCASSLRGGEQFFGPGTRLTVL.

The gene calls are TRBV5-1 and TRBJ2-3; 12 bases are a match to TRBD2. Trimming removed 2 bases from V and 5 bases from J; junction bases left unmatched: 3. The V gene's germline CDR1 is SGHRS and CDR2 YFSETQ. The CDR3 has 15 residues. In DNA form, the CDR3 reads TGCGCCAGCAGCTTTCTAGCGGGAGGGCAAGATACGCAGTATTTT. Encoded protein: CASSFLAGGQDTQYF. The full variable domain, rest sourced from reference TRBV5-1 and TRBJ2-3, is KAGVTQTPRYLIKTRGQQVTLSCSPISGHRSVSWYQQTPGQGLQFLFEYFSETQRNKGNFPGRFSGRQFSNSRSEMNVSTLELGDSALYLCASSFLAGGQDTQYFGPGTRLTVL.

The chain links TRBV6-1 to TRBJ1-5; D remains ambiguous. This CDR3 spans 17 amino acids. Trimming pared 2 bases from V and 0 bases from J, leaving 14 bases between. CDR1 and CDR2 from the germline V gene are MNHNS and SASEGT. The CDR3 region has the DNA TGTGCCAGCAGTGAATATCAAGGTCGGTATAGCAATCAGCCCCAGCATTTT. Amino acid sequence: CASSEYQGRYSNQPQHF.

The chain combines TRBV7-9 with TRBJ1-4; D is undetermined. Germline CDR1 and CDR2: SEHNR and FQNEAQ (reference sequence). This CDR3 has 13 amino acids. The V and J ends lost 7 bases and 7 bases respectively, with 13 bases between them. Here the CDR3 DNA reads TGTGCCAGCAAACGTCAAGGGAGTGAAAAACTGTTTTTT. Protein sequence: CASKRQGSEKLFF.